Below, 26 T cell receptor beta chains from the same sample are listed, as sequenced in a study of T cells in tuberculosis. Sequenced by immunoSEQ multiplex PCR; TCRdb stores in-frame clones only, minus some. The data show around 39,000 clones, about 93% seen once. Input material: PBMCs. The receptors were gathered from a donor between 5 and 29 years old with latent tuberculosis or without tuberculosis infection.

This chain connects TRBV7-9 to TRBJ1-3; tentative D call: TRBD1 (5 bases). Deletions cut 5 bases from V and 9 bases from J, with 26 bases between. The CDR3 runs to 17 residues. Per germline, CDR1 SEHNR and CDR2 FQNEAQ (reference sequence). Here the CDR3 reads CASSIRKQGRSDATIYF. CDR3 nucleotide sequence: TGTGCCAGCAGCATTCGCAAGCAGGGCCGCTCGGACGCCACCATATATTTT. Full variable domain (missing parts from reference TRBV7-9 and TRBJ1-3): DTGVSQNPRHKITKRGQNVTFRCDPISEHNRLYWYRQTLGQGPEFLTYFQNEAQLEKSRLLSDRFSAERPKGSFSTLEIQRTEQGDSAMYLCASSIRKQGRSDATIYFGEGSWLTVV.

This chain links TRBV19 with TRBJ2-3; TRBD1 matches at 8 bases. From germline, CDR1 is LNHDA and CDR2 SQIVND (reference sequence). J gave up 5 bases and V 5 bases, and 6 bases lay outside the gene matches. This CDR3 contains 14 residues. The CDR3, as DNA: TGTGCCAGTAGTGTTCAGGGGGCAGGAGATACGCAGTATTTT. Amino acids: CASSVQGAGDTQYF.

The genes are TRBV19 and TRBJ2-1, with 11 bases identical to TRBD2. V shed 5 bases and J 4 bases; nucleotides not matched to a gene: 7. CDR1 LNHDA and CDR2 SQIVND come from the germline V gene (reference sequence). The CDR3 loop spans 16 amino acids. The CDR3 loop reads CASSPLAGALYNEQFF. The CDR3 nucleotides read TGTGCCAGTAGTCCACTAGCGGGGGCCCTATACAATGAGCAGTTCTTC. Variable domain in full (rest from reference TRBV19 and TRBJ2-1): DGGITQSPKYLFRKEGQNVTLSCEQNLNHDAMYWYRQDPGQGLRLIYYSQIVNDFQKGDIAEGYSVSREKKESFPLTVTSAQKNPTAFYLCASSPLAGALYNEQFFGPGTRLTVL.

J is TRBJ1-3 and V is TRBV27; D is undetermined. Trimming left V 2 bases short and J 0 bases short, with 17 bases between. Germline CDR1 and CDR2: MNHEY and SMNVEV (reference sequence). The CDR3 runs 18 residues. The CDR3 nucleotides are TGTGCCAGCAGTTTAACCGGTCCGCGTTCCTTCTCTGGAAACACCATATATTTT. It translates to CASSLTGPRSFSGNTIYF.

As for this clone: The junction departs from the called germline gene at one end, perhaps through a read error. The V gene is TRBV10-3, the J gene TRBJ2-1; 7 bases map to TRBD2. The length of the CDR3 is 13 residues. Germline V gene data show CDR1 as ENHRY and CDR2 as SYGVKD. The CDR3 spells CAGGESTYTEQFF. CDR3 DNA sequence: TGTGCCGGGGGGGAAAGCACCTACACTGAGCAGTTCTTC.

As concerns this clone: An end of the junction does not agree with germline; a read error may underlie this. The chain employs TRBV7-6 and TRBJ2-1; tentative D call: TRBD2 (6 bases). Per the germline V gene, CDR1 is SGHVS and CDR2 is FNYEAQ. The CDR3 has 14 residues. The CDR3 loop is CASSLAGGTNEQFF. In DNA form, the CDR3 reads TGTGCCAGCAGCCTAGCCGGGGGTACCAATGAGCAGTTCTTC.

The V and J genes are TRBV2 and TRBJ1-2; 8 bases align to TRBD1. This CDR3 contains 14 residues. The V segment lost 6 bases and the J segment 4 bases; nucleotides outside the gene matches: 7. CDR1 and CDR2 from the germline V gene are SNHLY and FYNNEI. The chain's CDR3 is CASRPTGVGYGYTF. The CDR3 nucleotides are TGTGCCAGCAGACCGACAGGGGTGGGCTATGGCTACACCTTC. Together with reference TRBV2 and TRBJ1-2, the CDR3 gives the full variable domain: EPEVTQTPSHQVTQMGQEVILRCVPISNHLYFYWYRQILGQKVEFLVSFYNNEISEKSEIFDDQFSVERPDGSNFTLKIRSTKLEDSAMYFCASRPTGVGYGYTFGSGTRLTVV.

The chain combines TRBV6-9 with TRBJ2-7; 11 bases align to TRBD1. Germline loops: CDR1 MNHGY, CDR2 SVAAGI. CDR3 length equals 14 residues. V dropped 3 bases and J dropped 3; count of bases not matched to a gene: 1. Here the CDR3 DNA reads TGTGCCAGCAGTTACGGGACAGGGGGCTACGAGCAGTACTTC. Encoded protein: CASSYGTGGYEQYF.

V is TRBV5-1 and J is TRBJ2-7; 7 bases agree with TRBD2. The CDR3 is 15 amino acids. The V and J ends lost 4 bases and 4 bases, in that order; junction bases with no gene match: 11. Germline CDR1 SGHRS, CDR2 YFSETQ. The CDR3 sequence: CASSPGGGMNYEQYF. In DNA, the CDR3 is TGCGCCAGCAGCCCCGGCGGGGGAATGAATTACGAGCAGTACTTC. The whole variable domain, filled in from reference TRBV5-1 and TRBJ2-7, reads KAGVTQTPRYLIKTRGQQVTLSCSPISGHRSVSWYQQTPGQGLQFLFEYFSETQRNKGNFPGRFSGRQFSNSRSEMNVSTLELGDSALYLCASSPGGGMNYEQYFGPGTRLTVT.

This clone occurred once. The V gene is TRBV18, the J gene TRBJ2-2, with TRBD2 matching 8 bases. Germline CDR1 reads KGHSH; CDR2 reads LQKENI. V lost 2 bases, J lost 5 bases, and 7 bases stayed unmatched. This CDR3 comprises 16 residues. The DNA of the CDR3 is TGTGCCAGCTCACCAGCGGGGGGCGGCCGAACCGGGGAGCTGTTTTTT. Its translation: CASSPAGGGRTGELFF.

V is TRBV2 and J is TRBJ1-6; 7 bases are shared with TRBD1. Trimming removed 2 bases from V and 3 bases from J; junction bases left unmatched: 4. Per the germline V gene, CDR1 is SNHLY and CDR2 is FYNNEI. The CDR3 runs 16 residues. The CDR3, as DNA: TGTGCCAGCAGTGAAAGACAGGGTCACTATAATTCACCCCTCCACTTT. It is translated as CASSERQGHYNSPLHF.

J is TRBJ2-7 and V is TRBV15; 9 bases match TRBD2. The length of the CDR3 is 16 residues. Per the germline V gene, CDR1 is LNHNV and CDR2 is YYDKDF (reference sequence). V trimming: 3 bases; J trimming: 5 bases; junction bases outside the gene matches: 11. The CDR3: CATSRQPGLAQNEQYF. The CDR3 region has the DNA TGTGCCACCAGCAGGCAACCGGGACTAGCCCAAAACGAGCAGTACTTC.

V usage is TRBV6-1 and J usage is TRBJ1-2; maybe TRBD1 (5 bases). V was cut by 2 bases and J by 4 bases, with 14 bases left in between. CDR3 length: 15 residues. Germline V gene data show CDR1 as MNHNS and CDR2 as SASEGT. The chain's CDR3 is CASSESGSIPYGYTF. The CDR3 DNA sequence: TGTGCCAGCAGTGAATCAGGGTCTATACCCTATGGCTACACCTTC.

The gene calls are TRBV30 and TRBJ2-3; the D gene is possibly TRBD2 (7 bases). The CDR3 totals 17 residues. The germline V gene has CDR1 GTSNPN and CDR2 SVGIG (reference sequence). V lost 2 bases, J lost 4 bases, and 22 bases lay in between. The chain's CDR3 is CAWSSHSKGGPSDTQYF. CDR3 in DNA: TGTGCCTGGAGTTCCCACTCAAAGGGGGGGCCGTCAGATACGCAGTATTTT.

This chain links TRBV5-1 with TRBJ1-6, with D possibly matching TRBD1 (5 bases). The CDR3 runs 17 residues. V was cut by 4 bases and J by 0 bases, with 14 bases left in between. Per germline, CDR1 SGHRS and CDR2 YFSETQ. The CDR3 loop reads CASSPADSSSYNSPLHF. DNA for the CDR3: TGCGCCAGCAGCCCGGCCGACAGTAGCTCCTATAATTCACCCCTCCACTTT.

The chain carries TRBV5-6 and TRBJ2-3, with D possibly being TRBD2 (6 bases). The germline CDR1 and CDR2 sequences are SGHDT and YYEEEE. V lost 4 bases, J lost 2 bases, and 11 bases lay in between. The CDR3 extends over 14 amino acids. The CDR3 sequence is CASSRGLPTDTQYF. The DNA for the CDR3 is TGTGCCAGCAGCAGGGGACTTCCCACAGATACGCAGTATTTT.

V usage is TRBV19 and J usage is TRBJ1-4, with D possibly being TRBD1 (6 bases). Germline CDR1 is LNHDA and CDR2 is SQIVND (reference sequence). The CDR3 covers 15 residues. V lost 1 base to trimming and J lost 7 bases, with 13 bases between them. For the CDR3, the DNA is TGTGCCAGTAGTATAGGGGGGCTACAGGGTGAAAAACTGTTTTTT. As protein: CASSIGGLQGEKLFF.

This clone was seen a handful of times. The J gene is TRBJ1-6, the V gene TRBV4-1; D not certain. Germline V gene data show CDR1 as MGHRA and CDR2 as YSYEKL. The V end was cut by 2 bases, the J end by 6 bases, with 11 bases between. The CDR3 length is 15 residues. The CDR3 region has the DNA TGCGCCAGCAGCCAACGGGATGAGGGTAATTCACCCCTCCACTTT. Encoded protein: CASSQRDEGNSPLHF.

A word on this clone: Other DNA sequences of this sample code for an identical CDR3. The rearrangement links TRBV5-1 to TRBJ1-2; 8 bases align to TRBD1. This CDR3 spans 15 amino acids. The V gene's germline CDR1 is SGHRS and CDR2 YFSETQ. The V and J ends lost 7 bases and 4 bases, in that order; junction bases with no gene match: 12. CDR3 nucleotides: TGCGCCAGCGCCCCGACAGGGGATAGATCCTATGGCTACACCTTC. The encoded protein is CASAPTGDRSYGYTF.

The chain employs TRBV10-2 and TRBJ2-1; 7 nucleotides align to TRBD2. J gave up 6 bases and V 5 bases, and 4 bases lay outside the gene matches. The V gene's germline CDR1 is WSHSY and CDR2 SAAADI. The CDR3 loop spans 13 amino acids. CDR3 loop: CASSPGGPNEQFF. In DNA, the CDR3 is TGCGCCAGCAGTCCGGGAGGCCCCAATGAGCAGTTCTTC.

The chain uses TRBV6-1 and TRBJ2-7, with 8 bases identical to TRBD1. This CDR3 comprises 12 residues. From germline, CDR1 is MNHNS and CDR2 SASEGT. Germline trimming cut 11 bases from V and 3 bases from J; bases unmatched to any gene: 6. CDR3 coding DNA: TGTGCCGGAAAAACAGGGGGCTACGAGCAGTACTTC. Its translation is CAGKTGGYEQYF.

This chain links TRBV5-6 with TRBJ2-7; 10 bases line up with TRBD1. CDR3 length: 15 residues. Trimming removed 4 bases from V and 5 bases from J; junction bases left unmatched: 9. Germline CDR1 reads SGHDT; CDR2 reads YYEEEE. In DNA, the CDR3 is TGTGCCAGCAGCCGAACCGGGACAGGGGACCACGAGCAGTACTTC. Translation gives CASSRTGTGDHEQYF.

CDR3 sequence (DNA): TGCGCCAGCAGCCCCAGAGAGGGTTACACCGGGGAGCTGTTTTTT. This translates into CASSPREGYTGELFF. This chain connects TRBV4-1 to TRBJ2-2, with D perhaps matching TRBD2 (5 bases). V lost 4 bases and J lost 3, with 12 bases in between. In germline, CDR1 is MGHRA, CDR2 YSYEKL. CDR3 length: 15 residues.

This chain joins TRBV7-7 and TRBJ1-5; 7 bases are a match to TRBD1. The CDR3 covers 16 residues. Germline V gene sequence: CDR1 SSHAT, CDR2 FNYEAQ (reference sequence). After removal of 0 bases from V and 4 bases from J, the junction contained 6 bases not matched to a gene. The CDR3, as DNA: TGTGCCAGCAGCTTAGCTCCGACAGGGACGAATCAGCCCCAGCATTTT. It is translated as CASSLAPTGTNQPQHF.

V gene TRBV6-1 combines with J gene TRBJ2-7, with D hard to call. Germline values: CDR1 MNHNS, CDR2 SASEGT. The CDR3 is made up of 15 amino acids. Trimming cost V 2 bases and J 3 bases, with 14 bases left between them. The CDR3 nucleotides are TGTGCCAGCAGTGAATACCGTCCCCCCTACTACGAGCAGTACTTC. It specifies CASSEYRPPYYEQYF.

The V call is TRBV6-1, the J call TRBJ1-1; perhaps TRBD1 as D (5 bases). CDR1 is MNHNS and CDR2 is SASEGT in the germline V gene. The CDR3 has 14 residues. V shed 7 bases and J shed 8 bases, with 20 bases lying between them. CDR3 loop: CASIPTEVEKEAFF. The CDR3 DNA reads TGTGCCAGCATTCCGACAGAGGTAGAGAAAGAAGCTTTCTTT.